The rows below give T cell receptor beta chains drawn from one sample of a study of CD8 T cells in ankylosing spondylitis. One entry per CDR3 protein, called by TCRdb with MiXCR from the 5' RACE reads. The data show more than 60,000 distinct CDR3 sequences, with around 6.4% seen just once and about 4.6% held by the top ten. The sequencing input was synovial fluid, either unsorted or a sorted T cell fraction (not recorded which). The receptors were gathered from a male donor with ankylosing spondylitis. Each CDR3 is given with its conserved first and last residue. Each record gives: J gene, D gene, V gene, CDR3 length, clone size, CDR3 protein, CDR3 DNA. The D gene is left open where the match is weak. Some rows mark clone size as missing; the rest say once, few, many or name a class of expanded clone.

TRBJ2-2	.	TRBV7-2	16	many	CASSLVVGSNTGELFF	TGTGCCAGCAGCTTAGTGGTAGGGTCGAACACCGGGGAGCTGTTTTTT
TRBJ2-2	.	TRBV19	14	few	CASMWQENTGELFF	TGTGCCAGTATGTGGCAGGAGAACACCGGGGAGCTGTTTTTT
TRBJ2-2	TRBD1	TRBV12-3/TRBV12-4	15	many	CASSLWTGGIGELFF	TGTGCCAGCAGTTTGTGGACAGGGGGTATCGGGGAGCTGTTTTTT
TRBJ1-5	.	TRBV28	14	.	CASSLSGSNQPQHF	TGTGCCAGCAGTTTATCAGGGAGCAATCAGCCCCAGCATTTT
TRBJ1-5	.	TRBV6-1	15	.	CASRGPGSEGQPQHF	TGTGCCAGCAGGGGGCCGGGGTCCGAGGGTCAGCCCCAGCATTTT
TRBJ2-1	TRBD2	TRBV5-6	16	many	CASSLTSGRAWDEQFF	TGTGCCAGCAGCCTGACTAGCGGGAGGGCCTGGGATGAGCAGTTCTTC
TRBJ1-1	.	TRBV29-1	13	many	CSVVVLLDTEAFF	TGCAGCGTTGTTGTCCTTTTGGACACTGAAGCTTTCTTT
TRBJ2-5	TRBD1	TRBV4-1	15	many	CASSQPGQGVETQYF	TGCGCCAGCAGCCAGCCGGGACAGGGGGTAGAGACCCAGTACTTC
TRBJ1-2	TRBD1	TRBV5-8	17	many	CASSLKGRTGRVYGYTF	TGTGCCAGCAGCTTGAAGGGCCGGACAGGGAGGGTCTATGGCTACACCTTC
TRBJ2-5	TRBD2	TRBV11-3	17	.	CASSSNLAGAGQETQYF	TGTGCCAGCAGCTCAAACCTAGCGGGCGCGGGACAAGAGACCCAGTACTTC
TRBJ2-3	TRBD1	TRBV28	17	few	CASSRSRDRGYTDTQYF	TGTGCCAGCAGCCGATCCCGGGACAGAGGTTACACAGATACGCAGTATTTT
TRBJ2-1	.	TRBV6-5	16	.	CASSYYSGSSYNEQFF	TGTGCCAGCAGTTACTATTCTGGGAGCTCCTACAATGAGCAGTTCTTC
TRBJ2-1	TRBD2	TRBV6-5	16	.	CASSYGGRALDNEQFF	TGTGCCAGCAGTTACGGCGGGAGGGCCCTCGACAATGAGCAGTTCTTC
TRBJ2-1	TRBD2	TRBV19	15	few	CASSIGLAVGDEQFF	TGTGCCAGTAGTATCGGACTAGCGGTTGGCGATGAGCAGTTCTTC
TRBJ2-4	TRBD2	TRBV7-9	17	.	CASSAIAGSGRADGQYF	TGTGCCAGCAGCGCCATTGCAGGAAGCGGGAGGGCCGATGGTCAGTACTTC
TRBJ2-7	TRBD2	TRBV9	15	.	CASSVESSGPYEQYF	TGTGCCAGCAGCGTAGAGTCTAGCGGCCCCTACGAGCAGTACTTC
TRBJ2-1	TRBD2	TRBV9	16	.	CASSTLAGGRRSEQFF	TGTGCCAGCAGCACTCTAGCGGGAGGGCGACGGAGTGAGCAGTTCTTC